The 28 T cell receptor beta chains in this list originate from one sample, sequenced in a study of OX40 agonist ivuxolimab in advanced cancers. Sequencing used immunoSEQ multiplex PCR; TCRdb keeps in-frame clones, though not all of them. Among approximately 30,000 clones listed, approximately 86% were seen once. Specimen: CD4+ or CD8+ T cells sorted from blood, collected in a trial of the OX40 agonist ivuxolimab. The receptors stem from an adult with an advanced solid tumor such as melanoma, head and neck, liver or kidney cancer.

This chain uses TRBV19 with TRBJ1-5, with D unclear. The germline V gene encodes CDR1 LNHDA and CDR2 SQIVND (reference sequence). The CDR3 consists of 12 residues. V lost 6 bases and J 4 bases, leaving 7 bases between the germline ends. CDR3 in amino acids: CASRMGNQPQHF. CDR3 DNA sequence: TGTGCCAGTAGGATGGGAAATCAGCCCCAGCATTTT.

The table lists this clone with a count of one. V is TRBV2 and J is TRBJ2-7; D is unresolved. The CDR3 runs to 12 residues. Trimming shortened V by 7 bases and J by 3 bases, and 10 bases separated the two germline ends. The germline CDR1 and CDR2 sequences are SNHLY and FYNNEI. The CDR3 nucleotides read TGTGCCAGCACTGAGAGTGGCTACGAGCAGTACTTC. Its protein product is CASTESGYEQYF.

CDR3 loop: CASSLGGSRLFF. DNA of the CDR3: TGTGCCAGCAGCTTAGGTGGAAGCCGCCTGTTTTTT. The chain links TRBV5-4 to TRBJ1-4; no reliable D call. The CDR3 totals 12 residues. The V end was cut by 2 bases, the J end by 14 bases, with 13 bases between. Germline V gene data show CDR1 as SGHNT and CDR2 as YYREEE (reference sequence).

The rearrangement joins TRBV21-1 to TRBJ2-1; the table's TRBD2 call for D was not verified on the DNA. TRBV21-1 is flagged as a pseudogene. CDR3 size: 14 residues. CDR3 in DNA: TGTGCCAGCAGCAACGGGACTTTACACAATGAGCAGTTCTTC. Amino acid sequence: CASSNGTLHNEQFF.

The chain recombines TRBV27 with TRBJ2-1; tentative D call: TRBD1 (5 bases). CDR3 length: 16 residues. Trimming shortened V by 2 bases and J by 0 bases, and 11 bases separated the two germline ends. CDR1 MNHEY and CDR2 SMNVEV come from the germline V gene (reference sequence). The CDR3 is CASSLMQGYSYNEQFF. The CDR3 DNA sequence: TGTGCCAGCAGTTTAATGCAGGGTTACTCCTACAATGAGCAGTTCTTC.

The chain has TRBV5-1 and TRBJ2-5; maybe TRBD2 (6 bases). The germline gives CDR1 SGHRS, CDR2 YFSETQ. The CDR3 is 14 amino acids. V was cut by 4 bases and J by 4 bases, with 14 bases left in between. The CDR3 DNA reads TGCGCCAGCAGCCCCGCGGCGGGAACAGAGACCCAGTACTTC. As protein: CASSPAAGTETQYF.

The rearrangement joins TRBV27 to TRBJ2-3; 8 positions agree with TRBD2. V lost 7 bases, J lost 6 bases, and 9 bases stayed unmatched. In germline, CDR1 is MNHEY, CDR2 SMNVEV (reference sequence). The CDR3 runs 14 residues. CDR3 loop: CASMASGSFDTQYF. Here the CDR3 DNA reads TGTGCCAGCATGGCCAGCGGGAGCTTTGATACGCAGTATTTT.

V gene TRBV2 combines with J gene TRBJ2-3; TRBD2 matches at 13 bases. The CDR3 is made up of 16 amino acids. The ends lost 6 bases at V and 2 bases at J; junction bases unmatched: 5. From germline, CDR1 is SNHLY and CDR2 FYNNEI. The CDR3 DNA reads TGTGCCAGCAGCGCGGGACTAGCGGGGCTCACAGATACGCAGTATTTT. It translates to CASSAGLAGLTDTQYF. Variable domain in full (rest from reference TRBV2 and TRBJ2-3): EPEVTQTPSHQVTQMGQEVILRCVPISNHLYFYWYRQILGQKVEFLVSFYNNEISEKSEIFDDQFSVERPDGSNFTLKIRSTKLEDSAMYFCASSAGLAGLTDTQYFGPGTRLTVL.

The chain couples TRBV6-5 to TRBJ2-7, with D perhaps TRBD2 (5 bases). Per germline, CDR1 MNHEY and CDR2 SVGAGI. V was clipped by 6 bases and J by 7 bases, with 22 bases between them. The CDR3 loop spans 15 amino acids. The CDR3 reads CASSKSPGSGTEQYF. CDR3 DNA: TGTGCCAGCAGCAAATCGCCGGGATCCGGAACAGAGCAGTACTTC.

The chain uses TRBV19 and TRBJ1-1, with D possibly TRBD1 on 5 matching bases. Germline CDR1 and CDR2: LNHDA and SQIVND (reference sequence). The CDR3 is 12 residues long. Between the trimmed V and J ends, which lost 6 bases and 4 bases, there was a span of 9 bases. The DNA of the CDR3 is TGTGCCAGTAGACCAGGGTTCACTGAAGCTTTCTTT. Its translation is CASRPGFTEAFF.

The chain uses TRBV15 and TRBJ2-7; TRBD2 might be the D (5 bases). V was pared by 5 bases and J by 7 bases, with 18 bases between. This CDR3 region has 14 residues. Germline CDR1 LNHNV, CDR2 YYDKDF (reference sequence). In DNA, the CDR3 is TGTGCCACCAGCCTAACCACCGGGGTGGGGGAGCAGTACTTC. Translating gives CATSLTTGVGEQYF. The full variable domain, its missing parts supplied by reference TRBV15 and TRBJ2-7, is DAMVIQNPRYQVTQFGKPVTLSCSQTLNHNVMYWYQQKSSQAPKLLFHYYDKDFNNEADTPDNFQSRRPNTSFCFLDIRSPGLGDTAMYLCATSLTTGVGEQYFGPGTRLTVT.

This clone was observed a handful of times. The chain recombines TRBV13 with TRBJ2-7, with TRBD1 as a possible D gene (5 bases). CDR1 is PRHDT, CDR2 FYEKMQ, per germline (reference sequence). The CDR3 is 13 residues long. With 5 bases removed from V and 2 bases from J, the gap between germline ends came to 10 bases. CDR3: CASSPPGTYEQYF. The DNA of the CDR3 is TGTGCCAGCAGCCCGCCAGGGACCTACGAGCAGTACTTC.

The chain has TRBV9 and TRBJ1-1; no firm D call. V was shortened by 0 bases and J by 1 base, with 7 bases between the two germline ends. CDR3 length: 14 residues. Germline V gives CDR1 SGDLS, CDR2 YYNGEE. Here the CDR3 DNA reads TGTGCCAGCAGCGTAGGGGTGGGGAACACTGAAGCTTTCTTT. Translation gives CASSVGVGNTEAFF.

This sequence joins TRBV11-2 and TRBJ1-4; TRBD1 aligns across 8 bases. V was clipped by 1 base and J by 7 bases; unmatched bases: 5. Per germline, CDR1 SGHAT and CDR2 FQNNGV. The CDR3 has 15 residues. CDR3 in DNA: TGTGCCAGCAGCTTAGTGGCAGGGGGCTCTGAAAAACTGTTTTTT. Translating it yields CASSLVAGGSEKLFF.

This chain joins TRBV27 and TRBJ1-4; the D gene is possibly TRBD1 (5 bases). This CDR3 is 17 amino acids long. The ends were cut back, 2 bases at V and 6 bases at J, with 19 bases in the middle. Per the germline V gene, CDR1 is MNHEY and CDR2 is SMNVEV (reference sequence). The CDR3 protein is CASSLGAARVVDEKLFF. For the CDR3, the DNA is TGTGCCAGCAGTTTAGGGGCGGCGAGAGTAGTAGATGAAAAACTGTTTTTT.

This clone was counted once. This chain connects TRBV5-6 to TRBJ1-1; D is ambiguous. Trimming shortened V by 4 bases and J by 3 bases, and 7 bases separated the two germline ends. The CDR3 is made up of 12 amino acids. Per germline, CDR1 SGHDT and CDR2 YYEEEE. Here the CDR3 DNA reads TGTGCCAGCAGCCGTAGTTACACTGAAGCTTTCTTT. Its protein product is CASSRSYTEAFF.

The J gene is TRBJ2-7, the V gene TRBV27, with 9 bases fitting TRBD2. Germline values: CDR1 MNHEY, CDR2 SMNVEV (reference sequence). The CDR3 length is 16 residues. The V segment lost 5 bases and the J segment 0 bases; nucleotides outside the gene matches: 8. CDR3 in DNA: TGTGCCAGCAGTGGGCAGCGGGGGGAACGCTCCTACGAGCAGTACTTC. This gives the protein CASSGQRGERSYEQYF.

The chain joins TRBV7-7 to TRBJ2-1; TRBD2 matches 8 bases. This CDR3 is 17 amino acids long. The germline V gene encodes CDR1 SSHAT and CDR2 FNYEAQ (reference sequence). Germline trimming cut 2 bases from V and 7 bases from J; bases unmatched to any gene: 13. The CDR3 region is CASSLLGEAGEVNEQFF. In DNA form, the CDR3 reads TGTGCCAGCAGCTTATTGGGAGAAGCGGGAGAAGTGAATGAGCAGTTCTTC.

The J gene is TRBJ2-7, the V gene TRBV7-6, with 9 bases lining up with TRBD2. The CDR3 has 16 amino acids. V gave up 5 bases and J gave up 0 bases; unmatched junction bases: 8. Germline V CDR1 and CDR2: SGHVS, FNYEAQ. Written as DNA, the CDR3 is TGTGCCAGCAGCGTAACTAGCGGGCGTAACTCCTACGAGCAGTACTTC. It specifies CASSVTSGRNSYEQYF.

This chain links TRBV5-1 with TRBJ2-7; 10 bases line up with TRBD1. CDR1 is SGHRS and CDR2 is YFSETQ in the germline V gene. The CDR3 sequence is 15 residues long. Trimming removed 0 bases from V and 1 base from J; junction bases left unmatched: 1. In nucleotides, the CDR3 is TGCGCCAGCAGCTTGGCGGGACAGGGGTCCTACGAGCAGTACTTC. Translated, it gives CASSLAGQGSYEQYF.

This chain connects TRBV28 to TRBJ1-5; unclear D gene. Germline CDR1 MDHEN, CDR2 SYDVKM. CDR3 size: 13 residues. V dropped 8 bases and J dropped 1 base, with 9 bases sitting between them. The CDR3 DNA is TGTGCCAGCGCACGGGCCAGCAATCAGCCCCAGCATTTT. This encodes CASARASNQPQHF.

This rearrangement joins TRBV7-6 to TRBJ2-1, with 7 positions matching TRBD2. CDR3 size: 16 residues. CDR1 and CDR2 from the germline V gene are SGHVS and FNYEAQ. The ends lost 5 bases at V and 3 bases at J; junction bases unmatched: 10. In nucleotides, the CDR3 is TGTGCCAGCAGCCCCCTTGGGGGGGGTGACTACAATGAGCAGTTCTTC. Its protein product is CASSPLGGGDYNEQFF.

The J gene is TRBJ1-1, the V gene TRBV28, with D possibly TRBD1 on 5 matching bases. Between the trimmed V and J ends, which lost 6 bases and 2 bases, there was a span of 19 bases. Germline V gene data show CDR1 as MDHEN and CDR2 as SYDVKM. CDR3 length equals 16 residues. The CDR3 DNA reads as TGTGCCAGCAGGCGACCGGGACTCCAAGAAAACACTGAAGCTTTCTTT. It is translated as CASRRPGLQENTEAFF.

This rearrangement joins TRBV9 to TRBJ2-3; 7 nucleotides align to TRBD2. The V and J ends lost 6 bases and 5 bases, in that order; junction bases with no gene match: 3. There are 12 residues in the CDR3. CDR1 and CDR2 from the germline V gene are SGDLS and YYNGEE. CDR3 protein: CASTLAGDTQYF. The CDR3 region has the DNA TGTGCCAGCACGTTAGCGGGAGATACGCAGTATTTT.

The V call is TRBV2, the J call TRBJ1-5; 8 nucleotides agree with TRBD1. J gave up 0 bases and V 6 bases, and 4 bases lay outside the gene matches. Germline V gene lookup returns CDR1 SNHLY and CDR2 FYNNEI. This CDR3 spans 15 amino acids. CDR3 bases: TGTGCCAGCAGGGCAGGGGGCTATAGCAATCAGCCCCAGCATTTT. Amino acid sequence: CASRAGGYSNQPQHF. The variable domain in full, with the rest retrieved from reference TRBV2 and TRBJ1-5, is EPEVTQTPSHQVTQMGQEVILRCVPISNHLYFYWYRQILGQKVEFLVSFYNNEISEKSEIFDDQFSVERPDGSNFTLKIRSTKLEDSAMYFCASRAGGYSNQPQHFGDGTRLSIL.

The chain links TRBV5-6 to TRBJ2-3; 12 nucleotides align to TRBD2. V gave up 0 bases and J gave up 6 bases; unmatched junction bases: 5. From germline, CDR1 is SGHDT and CDR2 YYEEEE. CDR3 length: 16 residues. The CDR3 DNA follows: TGTGCCAGCAGCTTGGGACTAGCGGGAGTATGGGATACGCAGTATTTT. Protein product: CASSLGLAGVWDTQYF. The full variable domain, its missing parts supplied by reference TRBV5-6 and TRBJ2-3, is DAGVTQSPTHLIKTRGQQVTLRCSPKSGHDTVSWYQQALGQGPQFIFQYYEEEERQRGNFPDRFSGHQFPNYSSELNVNALLLGDSALYLCASSLGLAGVWDTQYFGPGTRLTVL.

In this sample, this clone turned up once. The chain carries TRBV4-1 and TRBJ2-5; the match to TRBD1 covers 7 bases. V was clipped by 6 bases and J by 2 bases; unmatched bases: 9. The CDR3 totals 15 residues. Looked up from germline, CDR1 is MGHRA and CDR2 is YSYEKL. The CDR3 DNA reads as TGCGCCAGCAGACGGAGTACAGGGGAACAAGAGACCCAGTACTTC. It encodes CASRRSTGEQETQYF.

CDR3 sequence: CASSSPKDGLGAYEQYF. The CDR3 DNA follows: TGTGCCAGCAGCTCTCCCAAGGACGGATTAGGGGCCTACGAGCAGTACTTC. The chain carries TRBV7-9 and TRBJ2-7; the D gene is possibly TRBD1 (5 bases). The germline CDR1 and CDR2 sequences are SEHNR and FQNEAQ (reference sequence). This CDR3 spans 17 amino acids. V gave up 4 bases and J gave up 2 bases, with 21 bases separating them.